A selection of T cell receptor beta chains follows, all from one sample in a study of metastatic and nonmetastatic thyroid tumors. Through MiXCR, TCRdb re-clonotyped the PCR reads. Of around 10,000 clones in the sample, approximately 30% are singletons; the top ten hold roughly a tenth. Sequenced sample: tumor tissue. Every receptor here comes from a male donor with papillary thyroid cancer or a benign thyroid nodule (not recorded which). Some clones in this sample may be carry-over from other donors' samples. Both conserved end residues are part of each CDR3. The D gene is left open where the match is weak. Rows may omit the clone size; those that give it use once, few, many or a size class.

d_gene	abundance	v_gene	len	j_gene	CDR3aa	CDR3nt
NA	NA	TRBV11-2	18	TRBJ1-1	CASSPRGAMGGMNTEAFF	TGTGCCAGCAGCCCTCGAGGGGCGATGGGGGGAATGAACACTGAAGCTTTCTTT
TRBD2	medium-sized	TRBV6-2/TRBV6-3	17	TRBJ2-7	CASSYFSGLADTGEQYF	TGTGCCAGCAGTTACTTCTCCGGACTAGCGGATACAGGCGAGCAGTACTTC
NA	NA	TRBV27	14	TRBJ2-7	CATQMCFSSYEQYF	TGTGCCACCCAAATGTGTTTTAGCTCCTACGAGCAGTACTTC
TRBD1	NA	TRBV27	15	TRBJ2-7	CASSPSPGTGGEQYF	TGTGCCAGCAGTCCATCACCCGGGACAGGGGGCGAGCAGTACTTC
TRBD1	NA	TRBV15	13	TRBJ1-1	CATSRAGGAKAFF	TGTGCCACCAGCAGGGCAGGGGGCGCTAAAGCTTTCTTT
NA	NA	TRBV6-1	14	TRBJ2-7	CASIRQVGSYEQYF	TGTGCCAGCATCAGACAGGTGGGGTCCTACGAGCAGTACTTC
NA	NA	TRBV6-5	15	TRBJ2-5	CASSYTWSREETKYF	TGTGCCAGCAGTTACACGTGGAGCAGGGAAGAGACCAAGTACTTC
TRBD2	few	TRBV6-1	14	TRBJ2-2	CATRIGRGTWELFF	TGTGCCACACGTATCGGGAGGGGAACCTGGGAGCTGTTTTTT
TRBD2	medium-sized	TRBV12-5	21	TRBJ2-1	CASGLVPGLAGGPPTVGEQFF	TGTGCTAGTGGTTTGGTACCGGGACTAGCGGGAGGACCCCCCACGGTCGGTGAGCAGTTCTTC
NA	NA	TRBV25-1	16	TRBJ2-5	CASSDFLGGPGETQYF	TGTGCCAGCAGTGATTTCCTTGGGGGGCCAGGGGAGACCCAGTACTTC
NA	NA	TRBV30	15	TRBJ1-3	CAWRGAYYSGNTIYF	TGTGCCTGGAGGGGCGCCTATTACTCTGGAAACACCATATATTTT
NA	NA	TRBV18	13	TRBJ2-7	CASSPPSSYEQYF	TGTGCCAGCTCACCCCCCTCCTCCTACGAGCAGTACTTC
NA	NA	TRBV7-2	14	TRBJ1-2	CASSQGGANYGYTF	TGTGCCAGCAGCCAAGGGGGGGCCAACTATGGCTACACCTTC
TRBD2	few	TRBV28	16	TRBJ2-7	CASSSHLAGDAYEQYF	TGTGCCAGCAGTTCCCATCTAGCGGGCGATGCCTACGAGCAGTACTTC
TRBD2	medium-sized	TRBV6-1	16	TRBJ2-1	CASSLAGAWSYNEQFF	TGTGCCAGCAGCTTAGCGGGAGCGTGGTCCTACAATGAGCAGTTCTTC
NA	medium-sized	TRBV5-1	14	TRBJ2-7	CASSSRAEGYEQYF	TGCGCCAGCAGCTCCCGGGCTGAAGGCTACGAGCAGTACTTC
TRBD1	medium-sized	TRBV5-1	15	TRBJ2-3	CASSLVGTADGTQYF	TGCGCCAGCAGCTTGGTCGGGACAGCCGACGGTACGCAGTATTTT
TRBD2	NA	TRBV5-6	14	TRBJ2-7	CASRAGDGSYEQYF	TGTGCCAGCAGAGCGGGGGACGGGTCCTACGAGCAGTACTTC